These 26 T cell receptor beta chains originate from one sample sequenced in a study of blood T cell repertoires in COVID-19. The assay was immunoSEQ multiplex PCR, and TCRdb's table has in-frame clones only and misses some. The sample has over 200,000 clones; around four fifths are singletons. Sequenced sample: peripheral blood. All receptors come from an elderly man with acute or convalescent COVID-19.

The V gene is TRBV2, the J gene TRBJ1-6, with TRBD1 identical over 9 bases. Germline V gene lookup returns CDR1 SNHLY and CDR2 FYNNEI. This CDR3 contains 14 residues. Unmatched junction bases numbered 8, after V lost 6 bases and J lost 11 bases. CDR3 bases: TGTGCCAGCAGGCCCGGGACAGGGAGGACACCCCTCCACTTT. Translating gives CASRPGTGRTPLHF.

CDR3 nucleotides: TGTGCCAGCAGTGTTGAGTTTTCTGGGGCCAACGTCCTGACTTTC. Its protein is CASSVEFSGANVLTF. The rearrangement uses TRBV2 and TRBJ2-6, with no clear D. The CDR3 has 15 amino acids. The germline CDR1 and CDR2 sequences are SNHLY and FYNNEI. V lost 4 bases and J 1 base, leaving 8 bases between the germline ends.

This chain uses TRBV19 with TRBJ1-2, with 7 nucleotides matching TRBD1. This CDR3 has 12 amino acids. Germline V gives CDR1 LNHDA, CDR2 SQIVND (reference sequence). The V segment lost 5 bases and the J segment 8 bases; nucleotides outside the gene matches: 5. The CDR3 region is CASSLTGRGYTF. As DNA, the CDR3 is TGTGCCAGTAGTTTGACAGGGAGAGGCTACACCTTC.

CDR3 DNA sequence: TGTGCCAGCAGTTTATCGACGCCTCCGTCCGACAGGGCGCTTTCGGAGCAGTACTTC. The encoded protein is CASSLSTPPSDRALSEQYF. V gene TRBV27 combines with J gene TRBJ2-7; 7 bases align to TRBD1. The CDR3 spans 19 residues. Germline CDR1 reads MNHEY; CDR2 reads SMNVEV (reference sequence). Trimming at V came to 0 bases and at J to 7 bases, leaving 21 bases not matched to a gene.

V and J are TRBV2 and TRBJ2-7; the match to TRBD2 covers 9 bases. The CDR3 is made up of 14 amino acids. Germline CDR1 is SNHLY and CDR2 is FYNNEI. Losses at the gene ends were 6 bases for V and 2 bases for J; bases not matched to a gene: 5. CDR3 sequence (DNA): TGTGCCAGCAGGCCGGGACTAGCCGCCTACGAGCAGTACTTC. Encoded protein: CASRPGLAAYEQYF.

The chain employs TRBV4-2 and TRBJ2-2; 8 bases map to TRBD2. CDR3 length equals 17 residues. J gave up 5 bases and V 0 bases, and 8 bases lay outside the gene matches. The germline V gene encodes CDR1 LGHNA and CDR2 YNFKEQ. The CDR3 nucleotides are TGTGCCAGCAGCCAAGAGTTCCTAGCGGGCCGAACCGGGGAGCTGTTTTTT. Translation: CASSQEFLAGRTGELFF.

J is TRBJ2-2 and V is TRBV7-2, with D hard to call. V was shortened by 2 bases and J by 4 bases, with 11 bases between the two germline ends. Germline V lookup: CDR1 SGHTA, CDR2 FQGNSA. The CDR3 consists of 15 residues. The CDR3 nucleotides read TGTGCCAGCAGCTTACAAGCGTTCGGCACCGGGGAGCTGTTTTTT. Translation gives CASSLQAFGTGELFF.

The chain has TRBV5-5 and TRBJ2-7; 7 bases map to TRBD1. CDR1 SGHKS and CDR2 YYEKEE come from the germline V gene (reference sequence). V gave up 6 bases and J gave up 0 bases; unmatched junction bases: 6. The CDR3 runs to 14 residues. The CDR3 is CASTLQGHSYEQYF. For the CDR3, the DNA is TGTGCCAGCACCCTACAGGGGCACTCCTACGAGCAGTACTTC.

This clone was detected only once. This rearrangement joins TRBV27 to TRBJ2-3; a possible D gene is TRBD1 (7 bases). The CDR3 spans 16 residues. Germline loops: CDR1 MNHEY, CDR2 SMNVEV (reference sequence). Deletions cut 0 bases from V and 4 bases from J, with 14 bases between. CDR3 in DNA: TGTGCCAGCAGTTTATCGCTCAGGGGGGCTGCAGATACGCAGTATTTT. Translating it yields CASSLSLRGAADTQYF.

Concerning this clone itself: The identical CDR3 is also encoded by other nucleotide sequences in the sample. This chain uses TRBV2 with TRBJ1-5; 8 nucleotides agree with TRBD1. J gave up 4 bases and V 6 bases, and 2 bases lay outside the gene matches. CDR1 is SNHLY and CDR2 is FYNNEI in the germline V gene. There are 13 residues in the CDR3. CDR3 loop: CASRGQGNQPQHF. CDR3 coding DNA: TGTGCCAGCAGAGGACAGGGTAATCAGCCCCAGCATTTT. The full variable domain, in which reference TRBV2 and TRBJ1-5 provide the parts outside the CDR3, is EPEVTQTPSHQVTQMGQEVILRCVPISNHLYFYWYRQILGQKVEFLVSFYNNEISEKSEIFDDQFSVERPDGSNFTLKIRSTKLEDSAMYFCASRGQGNQPQHFGDGTRLSIL.

The chain combines TRBV9 with TRBJ2-1; 11 bases agree with TRBD2. Germline V gene sequence: CDR1 SGDLS, CDR2 YYNGEE. The ends lost 1 base at V and 9 bases at J; junction bases unmatched: 3. The CDR3 contains 14 residues. CDR3 nucleotide sequence: TGTGCCAGCAGCGTAACTAGCGGGAGCCGTGAGCAGTTCTTC. Amino acids: CASSVTSGSREQFF.

This sequence joins TRBV27 and TRBJ2-7; the match to TRBD1 covers 9 bases. There are 15 residues in the CDR3. Germline V gives CDR1 MNHEY, CDR2 SMNVEV (reference sequence). V lost 4 bases, J lost 2 bases, and 6 bases stayed unmatched. CDR3 loop: CASSWMGQGPYEQYF. For the CDR3, the DNA is TGTGCCAGCAGTTGGATGGGACAGGGCCCCTACGAGCAGTACTTC.

This clone was detected only a few times. The rearrangement uses TRBV14 and TRBJ1-5; 7 bases align to TRBD1. The CDR3 has 19 residues. Germline loops: CDR1 SGHDN, CDR2 FVKESK. The V gene end was trimmed by 1 base and the J gene end by 0 bases; junction bases not matched to a gene: 12. This chain's CDR3 is CASSQGREGGPFSNQPQHF. The CDR3 coding sequence is TGTGCCAGCAGCCAAGGGAGGGAAGGGGGCCCTTTTAGCAATCAGCCCCAGCATTTT.

This chain links TRBV5-1 with TRBJ1-6; 8 nucleotides line up with TRBD1. The V gene end was trimmed by 0 bases and the J gene end by 9 bases; junction bases not matched to a gene: 2. CDR1 SGHRS and CDR2 YFSETQ come from the germline V gene. This CDR3 contains 14 residues. CDR3 DNA sequence: TGCGCCAGCAGCTTGGCCGGACAGGGTTCACCCCTCCACTTT. This codes for CASSLAGQGSPLHF.

The chain is built from TRBV29-1 and TRBJ1-2; D is perhaps TRBD1 (6 bases). Germline V gives CDR1 SQVTM, CDR2 ANQGSEA. The CDR3 sequence is 12 residues long. Trimming shortened V by 6 bases and J by 4 bases, and 12 bases separated the two germline ends. The CDR3 loop reads CSVARGAYGYTF. CDR3 nucleotides: TGCAGCGTCGCCAGGGGTGCCTATGGCTACACCTTC. The variable domain in full, completed from reference TRBV29-1 and TRBJ1-2, reads SAVISQKPSRDICQRGTSLTIQCQVDSQVTMMFWYRQQPGQSLTLIATANQGSEATYESGFVIDKFPISRPNLTFSTLTVSNMSPEDSSIYLCSVARGAYGYTFGSGTRLTVV.

This chain joins TRBV19 and TRBJ1-1, with D maybe TRBD1 (5 bases). Germline loops: CDR1 LNHDA, CDR2 SQIVND (reference sequence). The CDR3 has 13 residues. V was shortened by 7 bases and J by 2 bases, with 11 bases between the two germline ends. The CDR3 sequence: CASKGGGNTEAFF. The DNA of the CDR3 is TGTGCCAGTAAGGGCGGGGGAAACACTGAAGCTTTCTTT. The variable domain in full, completed from reference TRBV19 and TRBJ1-1, reads DGGITQSPKYLFRKEGQNVTLSCEQNLNHDAMYWYRQDPGQGLRLIYYSQIVNDFQKGDIAEGYSVSREKKESFPLTVTSAQKNPTAFYLCASKGGGNTEAFFGQGTRLTVV.

The CDR3 reads CASRGTANTEAFF. In DNA, the CDR3 is TGTGCCAGCAGGGGGACAGCCAACACTGAAGCTTTCTTT. V usage is TRBV2 and J usage is TRBJ1-1; 7 bases fit TRBD1. The CDR3 is 13 amino acids. The J segment lost 2 bases and the V segment lost 6 bases, leaving 3 bases of the junction unmatched. Germline V gives CDR1 SNHLY, CDR2 FYNNEI.

The V gene is TRBV6-5, the J gene TRBJ2-7; D gene unclear. V was cut by 8 bases and J by 6 bases, with 11 bases left in between. The CDR3 is made up of 11 amino acids. Germline CDR1 MNHEY, CDR2 SVGAGI. CDR3 region: CASGLTSEQYF. Written as DNA, the CDR3 is TGTGCCAGCGGCTTAACCTCCGAGCAGTACTTC.

The chain employs TRBV7-2 and TRBJ2-5; 7 bases line up with TRBD2. CDR3 length: 13 amino acids. Germline trimming cut 5 bases from V and 2 bases from J; bases unmatched to any gene: 2. Per germline, CDR1 SGHTA and CDR2 FQGNSA. The CDR3 protein is CASSISGQETQYF. DNA for the CDR3: TGTGCCAGCAGCATTAGCGGGCAAGAGACCCAGTACTTC.

J is TRBJ1-5 and V is TRBV10-3; 7 bases align to TRBD1. From germline, CDR1 is ENHRY and CDR2 SYGVKD. This CDR3 is 15 amino acids long. The trim removed 3 bases at V and 3 bases at J, leaving 5 bases unmatched. CDR3 nucleotides: TGTGCCATCAGTGAAACGGGACAGATCAATCAGCCCCAGCATTTT. It translates to CAISETGQINQPQHF.

This clone has a single count. The genes are TRBV3-1 (or the pseudogene TRBV3-2) and TRBJ1-1; D not resolved. From germline, CDR1 is LGHDT and CDR2 YNNKEL (reference sequence). This CDR3 is 14 amino acids long. Between the trimmed V and J ends, which lost 4 bases and 1 base, there was a span of 10 bases. CDR3 region: CASSRTTQNTEAFF. The CDR3 nucleotides read TGTGCCAGCAGCCGAACAACACAGAACACTGAAGCTTTCTTT.

This clone was recorded once. The chain is built from TRBV6-1 and TRBJ2-5; 11 nucleotides match TRBD2. The length of the CDR3 is 15 residues. Germline CDR1 reads MNHNS; CDR2 reads SASEGT. The J segment lost 2 bases and the V segment lost 8 bases, leaving 7 bases of the junction unmatched. The CDR3 DNA follows: TGTGCCAGCGGCTCTGGGACTAGCGGACAAGAGACCCAGTACTTC. Translating gives CASGSGTSGQETQYF.

The rearrangement joins TRBV11-2 to TRBJ2-7; 9 nucleotides match TRBD2. V shed 6 bases, J shed 10 bases, and the junction held 7 bases outside the gene matches. Germline CDR1 is SGHAT and CDR2 is FQNNGV. CDR3 size: 12 residues. CDR3 nucleotides: TGTGCCAGCAGGGAGGGACTAGCCCTTCAGTACTTC. Its translation is CASREGLALQYF.

V usage is TRBV7-2 and J usage is TRBJ2-7; 15 bases match TRBD2. CDR1 SGHTA and CDR2 FQGNSA come from the germline V gene. V shed 5 bases, J shed 3 bases, and the junction held 5 bases outside the gene matches. The CDR3 totals 16 residues. CDR3 in amino acids: CASSLAGLAGGYEQYF. The CDR3 nucleotides read TGTGCCAGCAGCCTCGCGGGACTAGCGGGGGGCTACGAGCAGTACTTC. Supplemented by reference TRBV7-2 and TRBJ2-7, the full variable domain reads GAGVSQSPSNKVTEKGKDVELRCDPISGHTALYWYRQSLGQGLEFLIYFQGNSAPDKSGLPSDRFSAERTGGSVSTLTIQRTQQEDSAVYLCASSLAGLAGGYEQYFGPGTRLTVT.

The chain combines TRBV6-5 with TRBJ2-5, with 8 bases aligning to TRBD1. Unmatched junction bases numbered 12, after V lost 7 bases and J lost 5 bases. CDR1 MNHEY and CDR2 SVGAGI come from the germline V gene. CDR3 length: 15 amino acids. The CDR3 DNA sequence: TGTGCCAGCATGTCCCTCCAGGGGGCAAGGGAGACCCAGTACTTC. It encodes CASMSLQGARETQYF.

For the CDR3, the DNA is TGTGCCAGCACCCCTACAGGGGTTAAGCCCCAGCATTTT. The encoded protein is CASTPTGVKPQHF. The chain uses TRBV28 and TRBJ1-5, with 7 bases fitting TRBD1. Germline V gene lookup returns CDR1 MDHEN and CDR2 SYDVKM. V shed 7 bases, J shed 8 bases, and the junction held 8 bases outside the gene matches. This CDR3 contains 13 residues.